This is a list of T cell receptor beta chains from one sample in a study of regulatory T cells in long-lasting Graves disease. Each CDR3 protein gets one entry after TCRdb re-called the multiplex PCR reads with MiXCR. The sample contains over 250,000 distinct CDR3 sequences, 20% to 25% of which appear only once. This material consisted of peripheral blood mononuclear cells (PBMCs), taken when the disease was refractory, from a patient treated with antithyroid drugs. All receptors derive from a female donor with Graves disease. Each CDR3 is given with its conserved first and last residue. The D gene is left open where the match is weak. Clone size is stated in some rows and not others, as once, few, many or a class when expanded.

abundance,d_gene,v_gene,j_gene,CDR3nt,CDR3aa
few,NA,TRBV30,TRBJ1-4,TGTGCCTGGAGTCAGACGGACACTTTCAGTTTT,CAWSQTDTFSF
few,NA,TRBV12-3/TRBV12-4,TRBJ1-1,TGTGCCAGCAGCCAACTTGCAGGAGAAGCTTTCTTT,CASSQLAGEAFF
many,NA,TRBV27,TRBJ2-6,TGTGCCAGCAGTTTTAAGGGTCCTGGGGCCAACGTCCTGACTTTC,CASSFKGPGANVLTF
few,TRBD2,TRBV15,TRBJ2-1,TGTGCCAGTACTAGCGGGAAATACAATGAGCAGTTCTTC,CASTSGKYNEQFF
few,NA,TRBV27,TRBJ1-5,TGTGCCAGCAGTTTATGGGCAGGGGACCTAAGCAATCAGCCCCAGCATTTT,CASSLWAGDLSNQPQHF
NA,NA,TRBV15,TRBJ2-1,TGTGCCACCAGCATAGGGGATCTACTCTCCTACAATGAGCAGTTCTTC,CATSIGDLLSYNEQFF
NA,TRBD1,TRBV30,TRBJ2-7,TGTGCCTGGAGTCTTGGGACAGTGGGGGCCTACGAGCAGTACTTC,CAWSLGTVGAYEQYF
NA,NA,TRBV2,TRBJ2-2,TGTGCCAGCAGTGACATTGCCGGGGAGCTGTTTTTT,CASSDIAGELFF
many,NA,TRBV4-3,TRBJ1-4,TGCGCCAGCAGCCAAGACCTCCGACCAAAACTGTTTTTT,CASSQDLRPKLFF
many,NA,TRBV2,TRBJ1-2,TGTGCCAGCAGTGTGAGGAGTCAGGGAGATGGCTACACCTTC,CASSVRSQGDGYTF